Sequencing of this T cell receptor beta chain was carried out in a study of CD8 T cells in ankylosing spondylitis. Findings and caveats of the study: Clones linked to the disease showed a CD8+ phenotype. They occurred at relatively low frequencies in peripheral blood. Fewer than 10 highly homologous variants formed a TCR beta motif that appeared characteristic of ankylosing spondylitis blood. The study looked at matched synovial fluid samples from ankylosing spondylitis patients. Disease-linked clones were reported to be significantly enriched there.

Germline CDR1 and CDR2: MNHEY and SVGAGI. V was shortened by 0 bases and J by 5 bases, with 22 bases between the two germline ends. CDR3 size: 18 residues. Making the TCR beta libraries involved quantitative 5'-RACE with molecular barcodes. MiXCR was run by TCRdb on the 5' RACE reads, yielding one entry per CDR3 protein. The sample shows about 210,000 distinct CDR3 sequences, approximately 7.3% of them seen only once. This clonotype was seen repeatedly, ten times or more. Antigen: not known. The rearrangement uses TRBV6-5 and TRBJ1-2; no clear D. Sequenced sample: blood, either unsorted or a sorted T cell fraction (not recorded which). The TCR was taken from a male donor with ankylosing spondylitis. In DNA form, the CDR3 reads TGTGCCAGCAGTTACTCGAGGCAAATCCTCGTTCGTCGATATGGCTACACCTTC. Translation: CASSYSRQILVRRYGYTF.